The 29 T cell receptor beta chains presented below share a single source sample, sequenced in a study of cytomegalovirus exposure and HLA in healthy donors. The primer mix had 60 Vbeta and 13 Jbeta primers. Using immunoSEQ multiplex PCR, the repertoire was profiled, and TCRdb retains in-frame clones only, with some absent. The profile covers approximately 110,000 clones, with approximately 80% appearing a single time and 3.5% to 4% taken by the ten largest. Sequencing was done on a sample of PBMCs. All receptors derive from a human donor in good health.

The rearrangement links TRBV4-2 to TRBJ2-7, with D perhaps matching TRBD2 (6 bases). The CDR3 spans 17 residues. Germline assignment: CDR1 LGHNA and CDR2 YNFKEQ. The V gene lost 2 bases and the J gene lost 3 bases, with 20 bases spanning the gap. The CDR3 nucleotides read TGTGCCAGCAGCCAATCGGGAGCCGGGAGAAGGATCTACGAGCAGTACTTC. Encoded protein: CASSQSGAGRRIYEQYF.

The chain combines TRBV5-1 with TRBJ2-1; TRBD2 agrees at 8 bases. V gave up 4 bases and J gave up 4 bases; unmatched junction bases: 10. Germline V gene lookup returns CDR1 SGHRS and CDR2 YFSETQ. The CDR3 extends over 16 amino acids. The CDR3 DNA follows: TGCGCCAGCAGCGTGGGTGCGGGAGGACCATACAATGAGCAGTTCTTC. Translated, it gives CASSVGAGGPYNEQFF.

The rearrangement joins TRBV9 to TRBJ1-5; D might be TRBD1 (6 bases). Trimming shortened V by 4 bases and J by 6 bases, and 17 bases separated the two germline ends. Germline loops: CDR1 SGDLS, CDR2 YYNGEE. This CDR3 has 15 residues. The CDR3 DNA is TGTGCCAGCAGCTCCGGGACACTGCAGGGTCAGCCCCAGCATTTT. Encoded protein: CASSSGTLQGQPQHF.

The chain carries TRBV20-1 and TRBJ1-1; D unclear. Trimming shortened V by 2 bases and J by 2 bases, and 3 bases separated the two germline ends. The germline V gene has CDR1 DFQATT and CDR2 SNEGSKA (reference sequence). This CDR3 has 11 amino acids. CDR3 nucleotide sequence: TGCAGTGCTAGATATAACACTGAAGCTTTCTTT. The encoded protein is CSARYNTEAFF.

This clone was found once. The chain joins TRBV19 to TRBJ1-5; 7 bases fit TRBD1. The J segment lost 2 bases and the V segment lost 3 bases, leaving 4 bases of the junction unmatched. CDR1 LNHDA and CDR2 SQIVND come from the germline V gene (reference sequence). This CDR3 contains 15 residues. The DNA for the CDR3 is TGTGCCAGTAGTATTTGGGGGACAGGCAATCAGCCCCAGCATTTT. Translation gives CASSIWGTGNQPQHF.

CDR3 bases: TGTGCCAGCAGTCCTGCGGGCAGGGGTATTTATGGCTACACCTTC. It is translated as CASSPAGRGIYGYTF. This chain connects TRBV6-1 to TRBJ1-2, with D maybe TRBD1 (6 bases). Germline assignment: CDR1 MNHNS and CDR2 SASEGT. The V and J ends lost 5 bases and 5 bases respectively, with 18 bases between them. There are 15 residues in the CDR3.

This chain links TRBV11-2 with TRBJ2-7; the match to TRBD1 covers 7 bases. J gave up 0 bases and V 4 bases, and 3 bases lay outside the gene matches. The CDR3 covers 14 residues. Germline CDR1 and CDR2: SGHAT and FQNNGV. CDR3 sequence (DNA): TGTGCCAGCAGCTCCGGGACAGCCTCCTACGAGCAGTACTTC. Protein product: CASSSGTASYEQYF. Full variable domain (outside the CDR3, taken from reference TRBV11-2 and TRBJ2-7): EAGVAQSPRYKIIEKRQSVAFWCNPISGHATLYWYQQILGQGPKLLIQFQNNGVVDDSQLPKDRFSAERLKGVDSTLKIQPAKLEDSAVYLCASSSGTASYEQYFGPGTRLTVT.

V usage is TRBV28 and J usage is TRBJ2-1; 10 bases fit TRBD2. This CDR3 is built from 17 residues. V lost 5 bases, J lost 10 bases, and 17 bases stayed unmatched. In germline, CDR1 is MDHEN, CDR2 SYDVKM. Here the CDR3 reads CASSPPWVPAGGEEQFF. The CDR3 DNA reads as TGTGCCAGCAGTCCCCCATGGGTTCCAGCGGGAGGGGAGGAGCAGTTCTTC. The whole variable domain, remainder taken from reference TRBV28 and TRBJ2-1, is DVKVTQSSRYLVKRTGEKVFLECVQDMDHENMFWYRQDPGLGLRLIYFSYDVKMKEKGDIPEGYSVSREKKERFSLILESASTNQTSMYLCASSPPWVPAGGEEQFFGPGTRLTVL.

On this clone itself: Mismatch with germline at one junction end may stem from a read error. The V and J genes are TRBV7-9 and TRBJ1-4, with D hard to call. The CDR3 has 14 residues. Germline CDR1 SEHNR, CDR2 FQNEAQ (reference sequence). The CDR3 bases are TGTTCCAGCAGCTTTAGTGTTTCTAATGAAAAACTGTTTTTT. The encoded protein is CSSSFSVSNEKLFF.

V and J are TRBV7-9 and TRBJ1-1, with D maybe TRBD1 (5 bases). This CDR3 comprises 16 residues. Deletions cut 2 bases from V and 3 bases from J, with 16 bases between. Germline V CDR1 and CDR2: SEHNR, FQNEAQ (reference sequence). This chain's CDR3 is CASSLLGRGGDTEAFF. CDR3 sequence (DNA): TGTGCCAGCAGCTTATTGGGGAGGGGAGGAGACACTGAAGCTTTCTTT. Full variable domain (outside the CDR3, taken from reference TRBV7-9 and TRBJ1-1): DTGVSQNPRHKITKRGQNVTFRCDPISEHNRLYWYRQTLGQGPEFLTYFQNEAQLEKSRLLSDRFSAERPKGSFSTLEIQRTEQGDSAMYLCASSLLGRGGDTEAFFGQGTRLTVV.

The J gene is TRBJ2-5, the V gene TRBV4-1, with TRBD1 as a possible D gene (6 bases). CDR3 length: 16 residues. Germline values: CDR1 MGHRA, CDR2 YSYEKL. Trimming pared 1 base from V and 1 base from J, leaving 13 bases between. CDR3 sequence (DNA): TGCGCCAGCAGCCAAGTATGGGCAGGGGCCCAAGAGACCCAGTACTTC. The encoded protein is CASSQVWAGAQETQYF.

This chain connects TRBV5-1 to TRBJ1-3; no clear D gene. Trimming shortened V by 0 bases and J by 0 bases, and 7 bases separated the two germline ends. The CDR3 length is 15 residues. The germline V gene encodes CDR1 SGHRS and CDR2 YFSETQ. Written as DNA, the CDR3 is TGCGCCAGCAGCTTGGAAGGGAGCTCTGGAAACACCATATATTTT. Translation: CASSLEGSSGNTIYF.

This clone was found once. The genes are TRBV5-6 and TRBJ1-2; TRBD1 matches 11 bases. Trimming removed 4 bases from V and 7 bases from J; junction bases left unmatched: 6. Germline lookup yields CDR1 SGHDT and CDR2 YYEEEE. The CDR3 loop spans 14 amino acids. CDR3 region: CASSLGQGASGYTF. CDR3 coding DNA: TGTGCCAGCAGCCTCGGACAGGGGGCGAGTGGCTACACCTTC.

This rearrangement joins TRBV5-1 to TRBJ2-7; 10 bases map to TRBD2. Trimming at V came to 4 bases and at J to 7 bases, leaving 5 bases not matched to a gene. The CDR3 consists of 13 residues. Per the germline V gene, CDR1 is SGHRS and CDR2 is YFSETQ. CDR3 protein: CASSPGLAQEQYF. The CDR3 DNA is TGCGCCAGCAGCCCGGGACTAGCGCAAGAGCAGTACTTC.

V and J are TRBV11-2 and TRBJ2-2; the D is unclear. Trimming took 2 bases from V and 6 from J, leaving 13 bases between them. CDR3 size: 15 residues. CDR1 and CDR2 from the germline V gene are SGHAT and FQNNGV. The CDR3 loop reads CASSLQDFAAGELFF. CDR3 DNA: TGTGCCAGCAGCTTACAAGACTTTGCGGCCGGGGAGCTGTTTTTT.

This rearrangement joins TRBV11-2 to TRBJ1-3; tentatively, D is TRBD1 (5 bases). Trimming left V 1 base short and J 4 bases short, with 8 bases between. From germline, CDR1 is SGHAT and CDR2 FQNNGV. The CDR3 runs 14 residues. In DNA form, the CDR3 reads TGTGCCAGCAGCTTAGGCGGGGCCGGAAACACCATATATTTT. It translates to CASSLGGAGNTIYF.

The CDR3 spells CAADYTDTQYF. The DNA for the CDR3 is TGTGCCGCCGACTACACAGATACGCAGTATTTT. This chain connects TRBV30 to TRBJ2-3; a possible D gene is TRBD2 (5 bases). The germline V gene has CDR1 GTSNPN and CDR2 SVGIG (reference sequence). The CDR3 contains 11 residues. V was shortened by 8 bases and J by 2 bases, with 8 bases between the two germline ends.

The genes are TRBV18 and TRBJ1-1, with 8 nucleotides matching TRBD1. The germline V gene encodes CDR1 KGHSH and CDR2 LQKENI. The V segment lost 8 bases and the J segment 0 bases; nucleotides outside the gene matches: 2. The CDR3 loop spans 13 amino acids. Here the CDR3 DNA reads TGTGCCAGCACGACAGGGGTGAACACTGAAGCTTTCTTT. As protein: CASTTGVNTEAFF.

This chain joins TRBV6-6 and TRBJ2-1; 10 bases match TRBD2. The CDR3 is 14 amino acids. Trimming at V came to 8 bases and at J to 7 bases, leaving 8 bases not matched to a gene. The germline gives CDR1 MNHNY, CDR2 SVGAGI (reference sequence). The CDR3 loop is CASSLAGVGNEQFF. DNA for the CDR3: TGTGCCAGCTCTCTAGCGGGAGTTGGGAATGAGCAGTTCTTC.

With respect to this clone: Other DNA sequences from this sample encode an identical CDR3 as well. V is TRBV7-9 and J is TRBJ2-7, with a weak D call TRBD1 (6 bases). The germline V and J ends were trimmed by 2 bases and 4 bases, with 6 bases remaining between them. In germline, CDR1 is SEHNR, CDR2 FQNEAQ (reference sequence). The CDR3 has 12 residues. The CDR3 protein is CASSLRGYEQYF. CDR3 sequence (DNA): TGTGCCAGCAGCTTAAGGGGGTACGAGCAGTACTTC.

The V gene is TRBV18, the J gene TRBJ2-3, with D perhaps matching TRBD1 (5 bases). The CDR3 loop spans 15 amino acids. Deletions cut 4 bases from V and 6 bases from J, with 17 bases between. Germline CDR1 is KGHSH and CDR2 is LQKENI. CDR3 residues: CASSLRPQAADTQYF. In DNA form, the CDR3 reads TGTGCCAGCTCACTCCGGCCACAGGCCGCTGATACGCAGTATTTT. The whole variable domain, remainder taken from reference TRBV18 and TRBJ2-3, is NAGVMQNPRHLVRRRGQEARLRCSPMKGHSHVYWYRQLPEEGLKFMVYLQKENIIDESGMPKERFSAEFPKEGPSILRIQQVVRGDSAAYFCASSLRPQAADTQYFGPGTRLTVL.

The chain recombines TRBV5-4 with TRBJ2-7, with 9 bases fitting TRBD1. The CDR3 covers 14 residues. Germline V gene data show CDR1 as SGHNT and CDR2 as YYREEE (reference sequence). The V and J ends lost 2 bases and 5 bases, in that order; junction bases with no gene match: 5. CDR3: CASSFLGTGNEQYF. The CDR3 DNA reads TGTGCCAGCAGCTTTTTGGGGACAGGGAACGAGCAGTACTTC.

A single count supports this clone. V gene TRBV5-1 combines with J gene TRBJ2-1; a possible D gene is TRBD2 (6 bases). CDR1 and CDR2 (germline): SGHRS, YFSETQ. V lost 2 bases and J 8 bases, leaving 11 bases between the germline ends. The CDR3 is 13 amino acids. The CDR3 nucleotides read TGCGCCAGCAGCTTCGGAGGGCCGGATGAGCAGTTCTTC. Its translation is CASSFGGPDEQFF.

V is TRBV19 and J is TRBJ1-5; 9 bases are a match to TRBD1. The CDR3 loop spans 16 amino acids. Germline V gene data show CDR1 as LNHDA and CDR2 as SQIVND (reference sequence). V dropped 8 bases and J dropped 6; count of bases not matched to a gene: 14. This chain's CDR3 is CASWNTGGGPGQPQHF. CDR3 sequence (DNA): TGTGCCAGTTGGAATACAGGGGGCGGACCGGGTCAGCCCCAGCATTTT. The entire variable domain, with the rest obtained from reference TRBV19 and TRBJ1-5, is as follows: DGGITQSPKYLFRKEGQNVTLSCEQNLNHDAMYWYRQDPGQGLRLIYYSQIVNDFQKGDIAEGYSVSREKKESFPLTVTSAQKNPTAFYLCASWNTGGGPGQPQHFGDGTRLSIL.

The CDR3 nucleotides read TGCAGCACGGGACAGGGGAGCGACGAGCAGTACTTC. Its translation: CSTGQGSDEQYF. V is TRBV29-1 and J is TRBJ2-7; 10 bases align to TRBD1. Trimming took 8 bases from V and 5 from J; bases not matched to a gene: 6. The CDR3 contains 12 residues. The germline V gene has CDR1 SQVTM and CDR2 ANQGSEA.

V is TRBV7-9 and J is TRBJ2-1; tentative D call: TRBD2 (6 bases). This CDR3 contains 14 residues. CDR1 and CDR2 from the germline V gene are SEHNR and FQNEAQ (reference sequence). V was pared by 6 bases and J by 8 bases, with 17 bases between. Written as DNA, the CDR3 is TGTGCCAGCAGGTCCGGGCCCCGCGGGGATGAGCAGTTCTTC. Translating gives CASRSGPRGDEQFF.

CDR3 nucleotides: TGTGCCAGCAGTGAATCCCGGACAGATTCCTATGGCTACACCTTC. This codes for CASSESRTDSYGYTF. The V call is TRBV2, the J call TRBJ1-2; D possibly corresponds to TRBD1 (6 bases). Trimming left V 2 bases short and J 4 bases short, with 14 bases between. The CDR3 covers 15 residues. Germline V lookup: CDR1 SNHLY, CDR2 FYNNEI. Combining the CDR3 with reference TRBV2 and TRBJ1-2 gives the whole variable domain EPEVTQTPSHQVTQMGQEVILRCVPISNHLYFYWYRQILGQKVEFLVSFYNNEISEKSEIFDDQFSVERPDGSNFTLKIRSTKLEDSAMYFCASSESRTDSYGYTFGSGTRLTVV.

This clone has a single count. V usage is TRBV14 and J usage is TRBJ2-5, with D tentatively TRBD1 (6 bases). CDR3 length equals 14 residues. Germline CDR1 and CDR2: SGHDN and FVKESK. The V gene lost 4 bases and the J gene lost 4 bases, with 13 bases spanning the gap. The CDR3 spells CASSPRQVGETQYF. The CDR3 DNA reads TGTGCCAGCAGCCCCCGACAGGTTGGAGAGACCCAGTACTTC.

The rearrangement uses TRBV19 and TRBJ2-7; a possible D gene is TRBD1 (6 bases). CDR3 length: 13 residues. Looked up from germline, CDR1 is LNHDA and CDR2 is SQIVND (reference sequence). V lost 5 bases, J lost 3 bases, and 11 bases lay in between. CDR3: CASSQGRGYEQYF. As DNA, the CDR3 is TGTGCCAGTAGTCAGGGCAGGGGCTACGAGCAGTACTTC.